Each of the 26 T cell receptor beta chains below was sequenced from the same sample in a study of blood T cell repertoires in COVID-19 (dated by TCRdb to the early 2020s). The method behind the library was the immunoSEQ multiplex PCR assay. TCRdb mirrors the immuneACCESS table, restricted to in-frame sequences. Some clones are absent from its copies; in checked studies, under half trace to an unresolved V gene, and the reason for the others is unknown. For this sample there are approximately 100,000 clones; around 90% appear just once. The top ten clones comprise 4.2% of the sample. The material sequenced was peripheral blood. The source of these receptors is a human donor with COVID-19, enrolled during active disease. The donor label of this sample is uncertain.

The CDR3 nucleotides read TGTGCCAGCAGCGTCAAGACAGGGCTTAATGAAAAACTGTTTTTT. It yields the protein CASSVKTGLNEKLFF. The gene calls are TRBV9 and TRBJ1-4; 7 nucleotides match TRBD1. This CDR3 is built from 15 residues. The trim removed 2 bases at V and 4 bases at J, leaving 5 bases unmatched. In germline, CDR1 is SGDLS, CDR2 YYNGEE.

The rearrangement uses TRBV3-1 (or the pseudogene TRBV3-2) and TRBJ2-1; a possible D gene is TRBD1 (6 bases). The germline V and J ends were trimmed by 6 bases and 9 bases, with 12 bases remaining between them. Per the germline V gene, CDR1 is LGHDT and CDR2 is YNNKEL (reference sequence). The CDR3 length is 12 residues. The CDR3 DNA reads as TGTGCCAGCAGTATACAGGGTGGTGAGCAGTTCTTC. This sequence encodes CASSIQGGEQFF.

The sample holds one count of this clone. The chain is built from TRBV6-5 and TRBJ1-1, with D possibly TRBD1 on 6 matching bases. Germline lookup yields CDR1 MNHEY and CDR2 SVGAGI. This CDR3 has 14 residues. Trimming took 6 bases from V and 3 from J, leaving 14 bases between them. CDR3 protein: CASRRGGADTEAFF. CDR3 DNA: TGTGCCAGCAGGCGGGGGGGCGCGGACACTGAAGCTTTCTTT.

The genes are TRBV4-1 and TRBJ2-7; the match to TRBD2 covers 8 bases. Per the germline V gene, CDR1 is MGHRA and CDR2 is YSYEKL. This CDR3 has 17 amino acids. Trimming at V came to 0 bases and at J to 1 base, leaving 8 bases not matched to a gene. The CDR3: CASSQDWRLAPSYEQYF. CDR3 DNA sequence: TGCGCCAGCAGCCAAGATTGGAGACTAGCGCCGTCCTACGAGCAGTACTTC.

The J gene is TRBJ1-1, the V gene TRBV3-1 (or the pseudogene TRBV3-2), with D possibly being TRBD1 (5 bases). This CDR3 spans 15 amino acids. The germline V gene has CDR1 LGHDT and CDR2 YNNKEL (reference sequence). Between the trimmed V and J ends, which lost 1 base and 1 base, there was a span of 10 bases. CDR3 sequence reads: CASSQGSGGNTEAFF. In DNA, the CDR3 is TGTGCCAGCAGCCAAGGTTCCGGGGGGAACACTGAAGCTTTCTTT.

CDR3 loop: CASRPVTGGGNTIYF. The CDR3 nucleotides read TGTGCCAGCAGACCTGTGACAGGAGGTGGAAACACCATATATTTT. The chain combines TRBV6-5 with TRBJ1-3, with D possibly being TRBD1 (6 bases). CDR3 size: 15 residues. V lost 6 bases to trimming and J lost 3 bases, with 15 bases between them. The germline CDR1 and CDR2 sequences are MNHEY and SVGAGI.

A remark on this clone: Distinct nucleotide sequences in the sample also encode this CDR3. The chain recombines TRBV9 with TRBJ1-2; D not certain. V was pared by 0 bases and J by 4 bases, with 7 bases between. This CDR3 is 13 amino acids long. Germline loops: CDR1 SGDLS, CDR2 YYNGEE. The CDR3 DNA reads TGTGCCAGCAGCGTAGATCCCTCCTATGGCTACACCTTC. Translated, it gives CASSVDPSYGYTF.

The V gene is TRBV5-1, the J gene TRBJ1-5; D gene unclear. The germline gives CDR1 SGHRS, CDR2 YFSETQ. Trimming took off 4 bases at V and 7 bases at J, with 15 bases between the two ends. The CDR3 loop spans 14 amino acids. The CDR3 sequence: CASSPLPQSQPQHF. The CDR3 nucleotides are TGCGCCAGCAGCCCGTTGCCGCAGTCCCAGCCCCAGCATTTT.

V usage is TRBV19 and J usage is TRBJ2-3; D may be TRBD1 (6 bases). This CDR3 comprises 17 residues. Germline V gene data show CDR1 as LNHDA and CDR2 as SQIVND (reference sequence). V lost 6 bases, J lost 2 bases, and 21 bases lay in between. The chain's CDR3 is CASSRAWTADFTDTQYF. The CDR3 DNA reads TGTGCCAGTAGCCGAGCCTGGACAGCCGACTTCACAGATACGCAGTATTTT. Supplemented by reference TRBV19 and TRBJ2-3, the full variable domain reads DGGITQSPKYLFRKEGQNVTLSCEQNLNHDAMYWYRQDPGQGLRLIYYSQIVNDFQKGDIAEGYSVSREKKESFPLTVTSAQKNPTAFYLCASSRAWTADFTDTQYFGPGTRLTVL.

The chain is built from TRBV5-1 and TRBJ2-7, with D possibly being TRBD1 (6 bases). The V end was cut by 0 bases, the J end by 6 bases, with 10 bases between. Germline loops: CDR1 SGHRS, CDR2 YFSETQ. The CDR3 runs 13 residues. This CDR3 is CASSLEVGAEQYF. The CDR3 nucleotides are TGCGCCAGCAGCTTGGAGGTGGGGGCCGAGCAGTACTTC.

The chain couples TRBV6-5 to TRBJ1-5; 7 nucleotides align to TRBD1. The CDR3 is made up of 15 amino acids. V lost 4 bases and J lost 4; bases outside the gene matches: 7. Germline V gene lookup returns CDR1 MNHEY and CDR2 SVGAGI. CDR3 coding DNA: TGTGCCAGCAGTTTAGAGACAGGGAAAAATCAGCCCCAGCATTTT. It codes for CASSLETGKNQPQHF.

The chain combines TRBV10-1 with TRBJ2-7, with a possible D match to TRBD1 (6 bases). Germline V gene data show CDR1 as WNHNN and CDR2 as SYGVQD (reference sequence). The CDR3 totals 13 residues. V was clipped by 4 bases and J by 2 bases, with 9 bases between them. The CDR3 region has the DNA TGCGCCAGCAGTGCCGCAGGGGCCTACGAGCAGTACTTC. Translating it yields CASSAAGAYEQYF.

The CDR3 bases are TGTGCCAGCAGCGTAGCTACTGGGGCCAACGTCCTGACTTTC. This encodes CASSVATGANVLTF. This sequence joins TRBV9 and TRBJ2-6; D not certain. The CDR3 length is 14 residues. From germline, CDR1 is SGDLS and CDR2 YYNGEE. Trimming stripped 0 bases from V and 2 bases from J, with 3 bases between.

The DNA of the CDR3 is TGTGCCAGTAGCGTCCTAGGCCTAGGGGGCACTGAAGCTTTCTTT. It encodes CASSVLGLGGTEAFF. The chain combines TRBV19 with TRBJ1-1; weak D call: TRBD1 (6 bases). In germline, CDR1 is LNHDA, CDR2 SQIVND (reference sequence). The CDR3 extends over 15 amino acids. The ends were cut back, 6 bases at V and 4 bases at J, with 18 bases in the middle.

The rearrangement joins TRBV11-2 to TRBJ1-5; TRBD1 might be the D (5 bases). The germline V gene has CDR1 SGHAT and CDR2 FQNNGV. The CDR3 sequence is 13 residues long. The V gene lost 5 bases and the J gene lost 5 bases, with 10 bases spanning the gap. The CDR3 DNA sequence: TGTGCCAGCAGCCCACGGGGGGATCAGCCCCAGCATTTT. The encoded protein is CASSPRGDQPQHF.

This clone occurred once. J is TRBJ1-5 and V is TRBV18; D uncertain. The V gene's germline CDR1 is KGHSH and CDR2 LQKENI. CDR3 length: 14 residues. Deletions cut 2 bases from V and 4 bases from J, with 9 bases between. This CDR3 reads CASSPSRENQPQHF. In DNA, the CDR3 is TGTGCCAGCTCACCATCCCGAGAGAATCAGCCCCAGCATTTT.

The chain links TRBV7-9 to TRBJ2-1; TRBD2 matches 7 bases. This CDR3 is 13 amino acids long. Germline assignment: CDR1 SEHNR and CDR2 FQNEAQ (reference sequence). J gave up 11 bases and V 3 bases, and 7 bases lay outside the gene matches. The DNA for the CDR3 is TGTGCCAGCAGCTTTGCGAGGACTAGGAAGCAGTTCTTC. Protein: CASSFARTRKQFF.

The chain couples TRBV27 to TRBJ2-7, with TRBD2 matching 7 bases. Germline V gene data show CDR1 as MNHEY and CDR2 as SMNVEV (reference sequence). V was clipped by 2 bases and J by 0 bases; unmatched bases: 4. There are 15 residues in the CDR3. Written as DNA, the CDR3 is TGTGCCAGCAGTTTAACTGGACTAGTCTCCTACGAGCAGTACTTC. It is translated as CASSLTGLVSYEQYF.

This chain links TRBV18 with TRBJ2-1; tentatively, D is TRBD2 (6 bases). This CDR3 comprises 13 residues. Looked up from germline, CDR1 is KGHSH and CDR2 is LQKENI. V was clipped by 1 base and J by 5 bases, with 6 bases between them. The DNA for the CDR3 is TGTGCCAGCTCACCACGGGAGGACAATGAGCAGTTCTTC. Its translation: CASSPREDNEQFF.

V is TRBV19 and J is TRBJ2-1; 8 positions match TRBD2. The CDR3 loop spans 14 amino acids. CDR1 LNHDA and CDR2 SQIVND come from the germline V gene (reference sequence). J was trimmed by 13 bases and V by 3 bases; bases with no gene match: 11. This chain's CDR3 is CASSMIQTSERQFF. The CDR3 DNA follows: TGTGCCAGTAGTATGATTCAGACTAGCGAACGCCAGTTCTTC.

The CDR3 nucleotides are TGCAGCGTTGCCGGGACAGGGGACACTGAAGCTTTCTTT. Residues: CSVAGTGDTEAFF. This chain uses TRBV29-1 with TRBJ1-1, with 10 nucleotides matching TRBD1. V trimming: 4 bases; J trimming: 3 bases; junction bases outside the gene matches: 2. The CDR3 runs to 13 residues. In germline, CDR1 is SQVTM, CDR2 ANQGSEA. The full variable domain, completed using reference TRBV29-1 and TRBJ1-1, is SAVISQKPSRDICQRGTSLTIQCQVDSQVTMMFWYRQQPGQSLTLIATANQGSEATYESGFVIDKFPISRPNLTFSTLTVSNMSPEDSSIYLCSVAGTGDTEAFFGQGTRLTVV.

The genes are TRBV5-1 and TRBJ1-2, with 9 nucleotides matching TRBD1. V lost 9 bases and J lost 1; bases outside the gene matches: 10. CDR1 and CDR2 (germline): SGHRS, YFSETQ. The CDR3 loop spans 15 amino acids. The CDR3 sequence is CATTEGGQGNYGYTF. The CDR3, as DNA: TGCGCCACTACGGAAGGGGGACAGGGTAACTATGGCTACACCTTC.

With respect to this clone: The same CDR3 can be traced to other DNA sequences in this sample. This rearrangement joins TRBV4-1 to TRBJ1-3; 9 nucleotides agree with TRBD1. CDR1 is MGHRA, CDR2 YSYEKL, per germline. There are 16 residues in the CDR3. Trimming cost V 4 bases and J 1 base; bases outside gene matches: 5. The CDR3 DNA is TGCGCCAGCAGCCGTCCGGGACAGGGATCTGGAAACACCATATATTTT. Amino acid sequence: CASSRPGQGSGNTIYF.

This chain links TRBV12-3 or TRBV12-4 with TRBJ2-5; 7 bases agree with TRBD1. The CDR3 sequence is 13 residues long. Unmatched junction bases numbered 6, after V lost 4 bases and J lost 7 bases. CDR3 region: CASSSTGSVTQYF. For the CDR3, the DNA is TGTGCCAGCAGTTCGACAGGGAGTGTGACCCAGTACTTC.

V is TRBV7-9 and J is TRBJ1-2; maybe TRBD1 (6 bases). CDR3 length: 14 amino acids. Germline CDR1 reads SEHNR; CDR2 reads FQNEAQ (reference sequence). The V and J ends lost 0 bases and 8 bases respectively, with 13 bases between them. In DNA, the CDR3 is TGTGCCAGCAGCTTAGCGGGGGCGGCGCGGGGCTACACCTTC. Protein product: CASSLAGAARGYTF.

The genes are TRBV5-4 and TRBJ1-2; possibly TRBD1 for D (5 bases). V shed 0 bases and J shed 4 bases, with 13 bases lying between them. The germline CDR1 and CDR2 sequences are SGHNT and YYREEE (reference sequence). The CDR3 totals 15 residues. The CDR3 here is CASSLARVGIYGYTF. The CDR3 nucleotides read TGTGCCAGCAGCTTGGCCAGGGTGGGGATCTATGGCTACACCTTC.